This T cell receptor (beta chain) was obtained from a study of vaccination and CD4 T cells after COVID-19. Study-level information: Ranging from 14 to 241, the interval between dose two and post-vaccine sampling had a median of about ten weeks. SARS-CoV-2, HCoV-NL63, HCoV-OC43 and HCoV-229E supplied the overlapping spike peptides used to stimulate cells.

Treatment meaning: approximately nine-day PBMC culture with coronavirus spike peptide pools or control peptides (ViraFEST assay). Half of the medium was exchanged for fresh IL-2 medium, first on day 3 and then on day 7. Per the germline V gene, CDR1 is SNHLY and CDR2 is FYNNEI. CDR3 size: 13 residues. The germline V and J ends were trimmed by 11 bases and 2 bases, with 16 bases remaining between them. Sequencing of DNA taken from cultured CD4+ T cells relied on the Oncomine TCR Beta short-read assay. It was from cultured CD4+ T cells that genomic DNA was extracted. TCRdb redid the calling of the PCR reads with MiXCR, one entry per CDR3 protein. Here the sample spans over 15,000 distinct CDR3 sequences, less than 50% being singletons. In regard to this clonotype: The antigen remains undetermined.

The TCR originated in a human donor who had recovered from COVID-19. V usage is TRBV2 and J usage is TRBJ2-7; D is unclear. This material consisted of CD4+ T cells from blood, cultured in vitro, taken after SARS-CoV-2 vaccination. CDR3 sequence: CACTAGAPYEQYF. In nucleotides, the CDR3 is TGTGCCTGCACCGCTGGAGCCCCCTACGAGCAGTACTTC.